The rows below give T cell receptor beta chains drawn from one sample of a study of CD8+ T cells in alopecia areata. Clones were read by immunoSEQ multiplex PCR, and TCRdb kept only the in-frame ones, dropping some. The sample gives about 120,000 clones, 50% to 55% of which show up once; around 0.44% is in the top ten. The sequencing used CD4+ T cells sorted from blood, collected at week 4, from a patient treated with tofacitinib. The receptors stem from a human donor with alopecia areata. CDR3s include the opening cysteine and the closing phenylalanine or tryptophan. D genes are given only for firm matches. Clone size, where shown, is once, few, many, or a class for clones that have expanded.

v_gene	j_gene	abundance	len	d_gene	CDR3aa	CDR3nt
TRBV6-6	TRBJ2-5	once	13	.	CASSSTRGETQYF	TGTGCCAGCAGTTCGACCCGAGGGGAGACCCAGTACTTC
TRBV2	TRBJ2-7	.	15	.	CASSLHRDSSYEQYF	TGTGCCAGCAGTCTACACAGGGACTCTTCCTACGAGCAGTACTTC
TRBV29-1	TRBJ1-2	once	12	.	CSVEGRPYGYTF	TGCAGCGTTGAAGGACGGCCCTATGGCTACACCTTC
TRBV2	TRBJ2-7	.	15	.	CASSSNRRIALEQYF	TGTGCCAGCTCATCGAACAGGCGAATAGCCCTCGAGCAGTACTTC
TRBV30	TRBJ1-1	.	11	.	CAWSGQGRAFF	TGTGCCTGGAGTGGGCAGGGTCGAGCTTTCTTT
TRBV7-2	TRBJ1-2	.	15	.	CASSLVAGKDYGYTF	TGTGCCAGCAGCTTAGTGGCAGGGAAAGACTATGGCTACACCTTC
TRBV25-1	TRBJ2-2	few	17	TRBD1	CASSPGQAPLNTGELFF	TGTGCCAGCAGTCCGGGACAGGCACCTTTGAACACCGGGGAGCTGTTTTTT
TRBV29-1	TRBJ2-3	.	14	TRBD2	CSVRTSGGTDTQYF	TGCAGCGTTCGGACTAGCGGTGGAACAGATACGCAGTATTTT
TRBV6-6	TRBJ1-1	.	14	TRBD1	CASGEQGLNTEAFF	TGTGCCAGCGGCGAACAGGGGTTGAACACTGAAGCTTTCTTT
TRBV29-1	TRBJ2-7	.	12	.	CSVWTLPYEQYF	TGCAGCGTATGGACTCTACCCTACGAGCAGTACTTC